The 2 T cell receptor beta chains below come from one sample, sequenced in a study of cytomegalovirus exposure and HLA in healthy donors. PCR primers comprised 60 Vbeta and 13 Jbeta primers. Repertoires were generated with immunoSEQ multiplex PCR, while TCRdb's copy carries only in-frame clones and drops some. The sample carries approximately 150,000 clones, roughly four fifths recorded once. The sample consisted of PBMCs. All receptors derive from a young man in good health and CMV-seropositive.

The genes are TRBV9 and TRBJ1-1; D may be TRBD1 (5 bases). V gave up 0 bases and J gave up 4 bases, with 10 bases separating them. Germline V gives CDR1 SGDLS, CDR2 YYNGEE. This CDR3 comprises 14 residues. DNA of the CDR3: TGTGCCAGCAGCGTAGCTTGGGGCTCCACTGAAGCTTTCTTT. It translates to CASSVAWGSTEAFF.

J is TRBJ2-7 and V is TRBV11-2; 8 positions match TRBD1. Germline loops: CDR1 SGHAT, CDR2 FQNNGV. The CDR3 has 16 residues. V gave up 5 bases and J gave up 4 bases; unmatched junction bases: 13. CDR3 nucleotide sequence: TGTGCCAGCAGCCACCTTAGGGGACAGGCCCTATACGAGCAGTACTTC. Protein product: CASSHLRGQALYEQYF. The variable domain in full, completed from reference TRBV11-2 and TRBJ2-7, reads EAGVAQSPRYKIIEKRQSVAFWCNPISGHATLYWYQQILGQGPKLLIQFQNNGVVDDSQLPKDRFSAERLKGVDSTLKIQPAKLEDSAVYLCASSHLRGQALYEQYFGPGTRLTVT.